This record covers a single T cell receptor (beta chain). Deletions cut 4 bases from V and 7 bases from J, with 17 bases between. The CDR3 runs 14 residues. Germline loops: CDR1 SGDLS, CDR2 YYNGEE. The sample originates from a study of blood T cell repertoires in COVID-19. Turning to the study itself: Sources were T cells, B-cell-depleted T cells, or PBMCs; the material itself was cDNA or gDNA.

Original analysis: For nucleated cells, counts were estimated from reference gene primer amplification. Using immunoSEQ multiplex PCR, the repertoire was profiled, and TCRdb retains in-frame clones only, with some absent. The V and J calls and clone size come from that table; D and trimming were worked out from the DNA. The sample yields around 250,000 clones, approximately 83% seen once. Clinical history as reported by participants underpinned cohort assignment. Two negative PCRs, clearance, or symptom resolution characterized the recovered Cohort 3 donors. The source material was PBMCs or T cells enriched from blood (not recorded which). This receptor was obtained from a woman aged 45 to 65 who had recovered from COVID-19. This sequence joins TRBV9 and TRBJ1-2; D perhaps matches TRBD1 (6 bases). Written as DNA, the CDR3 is TGTGCCAGCAGCCCAAGGGGGGGTGGCTCTGGCTACACCTTC. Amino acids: CASSPRGGGSGYTF.